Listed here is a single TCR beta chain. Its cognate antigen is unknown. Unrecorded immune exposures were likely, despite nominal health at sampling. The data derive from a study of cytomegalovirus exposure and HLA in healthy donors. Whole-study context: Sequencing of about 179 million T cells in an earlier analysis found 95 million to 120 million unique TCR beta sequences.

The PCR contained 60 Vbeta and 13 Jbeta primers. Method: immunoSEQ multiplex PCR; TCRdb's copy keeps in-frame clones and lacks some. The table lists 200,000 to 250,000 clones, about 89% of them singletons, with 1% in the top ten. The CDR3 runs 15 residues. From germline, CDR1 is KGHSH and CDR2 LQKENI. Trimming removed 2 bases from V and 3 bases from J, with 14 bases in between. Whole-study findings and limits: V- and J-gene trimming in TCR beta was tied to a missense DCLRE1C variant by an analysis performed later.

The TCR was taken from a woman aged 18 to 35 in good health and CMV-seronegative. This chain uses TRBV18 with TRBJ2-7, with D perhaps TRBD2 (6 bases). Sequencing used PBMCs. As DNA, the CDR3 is TGTGCCAGCTCACCAGGGGACTTTAAAGACTACGAGCAGTACTTC. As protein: CASSPGDFKDYEQYF.